This entry lists 10 T cell receptor beta chains sequenced from one sample in a study of blood T cell repertoires in COVID-19. Assay: immunoSEQ multiplex PCR; the TCRdb copy retains only in-frame clones and omits some. Of some 69,000 clones listed, 90% were seen once; the top ten hold around 1.3%. Sample: peripheral blood. These receptors were collected from a man aged 55-75 years with acute or convalescent COVID-19.

This sequence joins TRBV19 and TRBJ2-3; unclear D gene. Trimming took off 0 bases at V and 4 bases at J, with 5 bases between the two ends. The CDR3 is 13 residues long. Germline V gives CDR1 LNHDA, CDR2 SQIVND (reference sequence). The CDR3 is CASSIDRADTQYF. The CDR3 DNA follows: TGTGCCAGTAGTATAGATCGGGCAGATACGCAGTATTTT. The full variable domain, with the rest looked up from reference TRBV19 and TRBJ2-3, is DGGITQSPKYLFRKEGQNVTLSCEQNLNHDAMYWYRQDPGQGLRLIYYSQIVNDFQKGDIAEGYSVSREKKESFPLTVTSAQKNPTAFYLCASSIDRADTQYFGPGTRLTVL.

This clone was detected only once. The chain has TRBV6-6 and TRBJ1-1; D gene ambiguous. Trimming removed 6 bases from V and 11 bases from J, with 16 bases in between. CDR3 length equals 12 residues. Germline lookup yields CDR1 MNHNY and CDR2 SVGAGI (reference sequence). The DNA of the CDR3 is TGTGCCAGCAGCCCAGACACGGTGATGGCTTTCTTT. This encodes CASSPDTVMAFF.

The chain employs TRBV12-3 or TRBV12-4 and TRBJ2-7; perhaps TRBD1 as D (5 bases). V lost 5 bases, J lost 3 bases, and 8 bases lay in between. The CDR3 has 12 amino acids. CDR3: CASSRQGYEQYF. CDR3 nucleotide sequence: TGTGCCAGCAGTCGTCAGGGCTACGAGCAGTACTTC.

The chain has TRBV7-2 and TRBJ1-6; 7 bases agree with TRBD1. The CDR3 covers 13 residues. V lost 10 bases and J lost 6; bases outside the gene matches: 6. The germline V gene has CDR1 SGHTA and CDR2 FQGNSA. The CDR3 loop reads CATTGEGNSPLHF. The CDR3 bases are TGTGCCACAACAGGGGAAGGTAATTCACCCCTCCACTTT.

The chain uses TRBV18 and TRBJ1-2, with D possibly TRBD1 on 6 matching bases. The CDR3 loop spans 14 amino acids. CDR1 and CDR2 (germline): KGHSH, LQKENI. The V end lost 2 bases, the J end lost 6 bases, and 13 bases lay between the germline ends. CDR3: CASSPGPGGDGYTF. The CDR3 bases are TGTGCCAGCTCACCAGGGCCGGGGGGCGATGGCTACACCTTC.

The chain recombines TRBV6-5 with TRBJ1-6, with TRBD1 matching over 7 bases. The CDR3 is 14 amino acids. Germline trimming cut 4 bases from V and 4 bases from J; bases unmatched to any gene: 1. Germline CDR1 and CDR2: MNHEY and SVGAGI. CDR3 region: CASSSTGYNSPLHF. The CDR3 nucleotides are TGTGCCAGCAGTTCGACAGGGTATAATTCACCCCTCCACTTT.

The J gene is TRBJ2-2, the V gene TRBV10-3, with a possible D match to TRBD1 (6 bases). Germline-derived CDR1 and CDR2 are ENHRY and SYGVKD. The CDR3 consists of 15 residues. V lost 0 bases and J lost 7, with 12 bases in between. CDR3 sequence: CAISESSGEHGELFF. CDR3 nucleotides: TGTGCCATCAGTGAGTCGTCAGGGGAACACGGGGAGCTGTTTTTT.

This chain joins TRBV24-1 and TRBJ2-5; D perhaps matches TRBD2 (7 bases). Germline CDR1 reads KGHDR; CDR2 reads SFDVKD. CDR3 length: 13 amino acids. V was pared by 6 bases and J by 5 bases, with 12 bases between. This CDR3 reads CATSTGGTETQYF. For the CDR3, the DNA is TGTGCCACCAGTACGGGGGGCACTGAGACCCAGTACTTC.

This chain uses TRBV3-1 (or the pseudogene TRBV3-2) with TRBJ1-1, with D possibly being TRBD1 (6 bases). Germline CDR1 and CDR2: LGHDT and YNNKEL (reference sequence). The CDR3 spans 17 residues. Between the trimmed V and J ends, which lost 4 bases and 5 bases, there was a span of 23 bases. The CDR3 loop is CASSRGGTRVRGTEAFF. As DNA, the CDR3 is TGTGCCAGCAGCCGAGGGGGAACCCGAGTTAGAGGTACTGAAGCTTTCTTT.

CDR3 loop: CASSYSGLSYEQYF. The CDR3 bases are TGTGCCAGCAGTTATTCCGGACTTTCCTACGAGCAGTACTTC. The chain joins TRBV6-5 to TRBJ2-7, with D possibly matching TRBD2 (5 bases). This CDR3 has 14 amino acids. Germline V gene data show CDR1 as MNHEY and CDR2 as SVGAGI. V was pared by 3 bases and J by 1 base, with 10 bases between.